This TCR beta chain was sequenced for a study of blood T cell repertoires in COVID-19. Study details: Researchers got acute and convalescent COVID-19 samples from the United States, Italy and Spain. T cells, B-cell-depleted T cells, or PBMCs provided the cDNA or gDNA that served as material.

In the authors' workflow: Amplifying reference gene primers gave estimates of nucleated cell counts. The table came from immunoSEQ multiplex PCR; TCRdb's copy has only in-frame clones and leaves some out. V, J and clone size are taken as reported in that table, and D and trimming were inferred from the DNA itself. The repertoire has about 120,000 clones, roughly 89% of them found once; the top ten carry approximately 4.5%. Germline V gene lookup returns CDR1 LGHNA and CDR2 YNFKEQ. V was shortened by 4 bases and J by 4 bases, with 8 bases between the two germline ends. This CDR3 has 14 amino acids. Enrolled during active infection, Seattle patients were then followed longitudinally.

Sequenced material: peripheral blood. V is TRBV4-2 and J is TRBJ1-6; D possibly corresponds to TRBD1 (6 bases). The TCR sequence derives from a man in his 60s with COVID-19, enrolled during active disease. The CDR3 reads CASSPGQYNSPLHF. CDR3 sequence (DNA): TGTGCCAGCAGCCCTGGACAGTATAATTCACCCCTCCACTTT.